Described below is a single TCR beta chain sequence and its context. Original data processing: How many nucleated cells were present was estimated from reference gene primer amplification. Here immunoSEQ multiplex PCR was the method, and the copy in TCRdb shows in-frame clones only, minus some. The V and J calls and clone size come from that table; D and trimming were worked out from the DNA. The sample yields roughly 74,000 clones, roughly 88% seen once. Germline V gives CDR1 MRHNA, CDR2 SNTAGT. After removal of 3 bases from V and 2 bases from J, the junction contained 0 bases not matched to a gene. This CDR3 comprises 15 residues. The source of the sample is a study of blood T cell repertoires in COVID-19. The wider study: Italy, Spain and the United States were the sources of the convalescent and acute COVID-19 samples. Nucleic acid was either cDNA or gDNA, and it came from T cells, B-cell-depleted T cells, or PBMCs.

Input material: peripheral blood. The clonotype comes from a woman older than 75 with active or convalescent COVID-19. The rearrangement uses TRBV6-4 and TRBJ2-1, with TRBD2 identical over 11 bases. CDR3 in DNA: TGTGCCAGCAGTGAACTAGCGGGGGCCTACAATGAGCAGTTCTTC. It codes for CASSELAGAYNEQFF.